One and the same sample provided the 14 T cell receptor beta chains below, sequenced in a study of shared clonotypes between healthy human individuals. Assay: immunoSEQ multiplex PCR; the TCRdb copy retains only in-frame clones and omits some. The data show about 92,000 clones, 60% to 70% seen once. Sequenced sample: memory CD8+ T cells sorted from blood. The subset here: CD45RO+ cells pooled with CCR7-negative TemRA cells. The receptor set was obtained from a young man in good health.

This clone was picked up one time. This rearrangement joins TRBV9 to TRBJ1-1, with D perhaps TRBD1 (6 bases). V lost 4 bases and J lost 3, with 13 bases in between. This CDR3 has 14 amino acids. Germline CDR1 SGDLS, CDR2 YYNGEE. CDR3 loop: CASSPTGHDTEAFF. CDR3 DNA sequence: TGTGCCAGCAGCCCCACGGGACACGACACTGAAGCTTTCTTT.

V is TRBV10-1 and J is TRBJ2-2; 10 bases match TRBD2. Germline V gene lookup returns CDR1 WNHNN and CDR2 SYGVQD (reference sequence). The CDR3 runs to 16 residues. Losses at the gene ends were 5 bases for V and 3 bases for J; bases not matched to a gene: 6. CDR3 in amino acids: CASSQSGRAYTGELFF. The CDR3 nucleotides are TGCGCCAGCAGTCAGAGCGGGAGGGCGTACACCGGGGAGCTGTTTTTT.

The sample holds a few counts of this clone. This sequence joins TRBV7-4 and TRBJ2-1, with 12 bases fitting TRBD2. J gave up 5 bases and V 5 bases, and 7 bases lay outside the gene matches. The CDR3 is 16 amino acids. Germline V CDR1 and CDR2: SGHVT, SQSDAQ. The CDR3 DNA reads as TGTGCCAGCAGCGCAACGGGACTAGCGGGTGACAATGAGCAGTTCTTC. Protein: CASSATGLAGDNEQFF.

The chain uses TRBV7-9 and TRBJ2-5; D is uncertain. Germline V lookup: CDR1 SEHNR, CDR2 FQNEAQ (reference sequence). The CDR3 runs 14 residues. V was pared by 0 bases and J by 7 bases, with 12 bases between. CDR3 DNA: TGTGCCAGCAGCTTAGCAGCGTCTTCCGGGACCCAGTACTTC. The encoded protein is CASSLAASSGTQYF.

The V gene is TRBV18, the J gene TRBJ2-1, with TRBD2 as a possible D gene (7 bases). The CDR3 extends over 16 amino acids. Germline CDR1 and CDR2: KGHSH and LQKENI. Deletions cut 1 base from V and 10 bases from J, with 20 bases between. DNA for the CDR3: TGTGCCAGCTCACCACTGGGGAGGGGGGCGAAGGAAGAGCAGTTCTTC. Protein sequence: CASSPLGRGAKEEQFF.

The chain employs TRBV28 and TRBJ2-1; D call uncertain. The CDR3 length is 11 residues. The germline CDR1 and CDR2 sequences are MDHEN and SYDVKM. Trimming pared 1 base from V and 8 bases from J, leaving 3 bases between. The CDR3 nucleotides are TGTGCCAGCAGTTTATTGGATGAGCAGTTCTTC. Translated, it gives CASSLLDEQFF.

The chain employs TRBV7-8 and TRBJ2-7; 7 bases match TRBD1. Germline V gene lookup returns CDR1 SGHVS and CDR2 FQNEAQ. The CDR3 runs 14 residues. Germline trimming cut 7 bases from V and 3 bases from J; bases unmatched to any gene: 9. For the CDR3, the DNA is TGTGCCAGCACCCCACCGGACAGGCGCTACGAGCAGTACTTC. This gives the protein CASTPPDRRYEQYF.

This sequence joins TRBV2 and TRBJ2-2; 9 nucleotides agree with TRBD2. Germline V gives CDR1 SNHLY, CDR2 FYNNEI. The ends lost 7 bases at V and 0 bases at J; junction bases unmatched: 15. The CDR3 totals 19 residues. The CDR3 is CASNYGLASGTANTGELFF. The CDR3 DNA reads TGTGCCAGCAATTATGGACTAGCGTCGGGGACGGCGAACACCGGGGAGCTGTTTTTT.

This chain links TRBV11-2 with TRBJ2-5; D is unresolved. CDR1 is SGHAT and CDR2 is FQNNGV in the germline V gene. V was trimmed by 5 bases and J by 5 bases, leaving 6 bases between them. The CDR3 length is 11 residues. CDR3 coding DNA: TGTGCCAGCAGCCACGGCGAGACCCAGTACTTC. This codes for CASSHGETQYF. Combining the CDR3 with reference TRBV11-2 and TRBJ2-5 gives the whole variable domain EAGVAQSPRYKIIEKRQSVAFWCNPISGHATLYWYQQILGQGPKLLIQFQNNGVVDDSQLPKDRFSAERLKGVDSTLKIQPAKLEDSAVYLCASSHGETQYFGPGTRLLVL.

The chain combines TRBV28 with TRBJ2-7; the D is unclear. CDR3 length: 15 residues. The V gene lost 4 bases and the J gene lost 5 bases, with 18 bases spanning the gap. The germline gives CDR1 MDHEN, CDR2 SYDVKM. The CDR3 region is CASSSPRVVGNEQYF. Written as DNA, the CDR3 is TGTGCCAGCAGTTCCCCGCGCGTGGTAGGGAACGAGCAGTACTTC.

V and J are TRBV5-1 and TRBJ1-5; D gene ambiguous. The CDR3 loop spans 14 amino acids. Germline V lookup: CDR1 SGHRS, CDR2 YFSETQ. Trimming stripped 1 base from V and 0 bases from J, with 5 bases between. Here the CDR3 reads CASSLMGSNQPQHF. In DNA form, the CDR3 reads TGCGCCAGCAGCTTGATGGGTAGCAATCAGCCCCAGCATTTT.

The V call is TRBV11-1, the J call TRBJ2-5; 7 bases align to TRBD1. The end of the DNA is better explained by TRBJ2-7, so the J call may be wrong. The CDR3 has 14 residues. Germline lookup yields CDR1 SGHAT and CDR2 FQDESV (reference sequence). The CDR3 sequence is CASSPRDSLYEQYF. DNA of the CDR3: TGTGCCAGCAGCCCCCGGGACAGCCTCTACGAGCAGTACTTC.

CDR3 DNA: TGTGCCAGCAGCTTAGGCAGTACAGGGGGCTACGAGCAGTACTTC. It is translated as CASSLGSTGGYEQYF. This sequence joins TRBV7-6 and TRBJ2-7; 8 bases line up with TRBD1. CDR3 length: 15 amino acids. The trim removed 1 base at V and 3 bases at J, leaving 5 bases unmatched. The germline V gene has CDR1 SGHVS and CDR2 FNYEAQ. Together with reference TRBV7-6 and TRBJ2-7, the CDR3 gives the full variable domain: GAGVSQSPRYKVTKRGQDVALRCDPISGHVSLYWYRQALGQGPEFLTYFNYEAQQDKSGLPNDRFSAERPEGSISTLTIQRTEQRDSAMYRCASSLGSTGGYEQYFGPGTRLTVT.

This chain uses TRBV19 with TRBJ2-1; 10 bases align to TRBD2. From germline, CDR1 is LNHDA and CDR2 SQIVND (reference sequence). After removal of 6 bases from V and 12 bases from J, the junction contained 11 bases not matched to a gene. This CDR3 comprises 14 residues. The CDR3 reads CASSEQSGRVGQFF. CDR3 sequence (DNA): TGTGCCAGTAGCGAACAGAGCGGGAGGGTCGGGCAGTTCTTC.